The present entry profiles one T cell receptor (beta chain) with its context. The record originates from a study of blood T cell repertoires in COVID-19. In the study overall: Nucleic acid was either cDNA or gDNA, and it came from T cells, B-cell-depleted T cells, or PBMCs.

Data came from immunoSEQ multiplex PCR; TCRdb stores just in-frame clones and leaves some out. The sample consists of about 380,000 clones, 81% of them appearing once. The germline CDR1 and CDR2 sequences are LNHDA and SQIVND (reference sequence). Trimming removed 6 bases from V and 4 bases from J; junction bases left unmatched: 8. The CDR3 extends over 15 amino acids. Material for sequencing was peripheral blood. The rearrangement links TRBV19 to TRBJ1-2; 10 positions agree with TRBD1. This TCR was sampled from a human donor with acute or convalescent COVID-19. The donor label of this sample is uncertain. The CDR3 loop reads CASSKTGGVGYGYTF. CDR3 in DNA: TGTGCCAGTAGCAAGACAGGGGGCGTCGGCTATGGCTACACCTTC. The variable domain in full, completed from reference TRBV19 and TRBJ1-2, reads DGGITQSPKYLFRKEGQNVTLSCEQNLNHDAMYWYRQDPGQGLRLIYYSQIVNDFQKGDIAEGYSVSREKKESFPLTVTSAQKNPTAFYLCASSKTGGVGYGYTFGSGTRLTVV.